Shown below are 32 T cell receptor beta chains from a single sample sequenced in a study of CD8 T cells in ankylosing spondylitis. MiXCR, applied by TCRdb to the 5' RACE reads, yields one record per CDR3 protein. Of around 250,000 distinct CDR3 sequences in the sample, about 10% were seen once. The sample comprised blood, either unsorted or a sorted T cell fraction (not recorded which). The receptors stem from a male donor with ankylosing spondylitis or in good health (not recorded which).

This clonotype was counted many times. V gene TRBV7-3 combines with J gene TRBJ2-3; no reliable D call. This CDR3 comprises 15 residues. V gave up 2 bases and J gave up 0 bases, with 9 bases separating them. Germline V gene data show CDR1 as SGHTA and CDR2 as FQGTGA. CDR3 residues: CASSLGTASTDTQYF. The CDR3 bases are TGTGCCAGCAGCTTAGGTACGGCTAGCACAGATACGCAGTATTTT.

This clonotype was seen a handful of times. This chain uses TRBV28 with TRBJ1-5; perhaps TRBD1 as D (6 bases). V shed 7 bases and J shed 4 bases, with 23 bases lying between them. The germline gives CDR1 MDHEN, CDR2 SYDVKM. This CDR3 is 17 amino acids long. The CDR3 spells CASIHDRGGDTNQPQHF. The CDR3 nucleotides are TGTGCCAGCATCCATGACCGGGGCGGGGACACGAATCAGCCCCAGCATTTT.

The chain has TRBV12-3 or TRBV12-4 and TRBJ1-5; D might be TRBD1 (5 bases). The germline V and J ends were trimmed by 6 bases and 6 bases, with 12 bases remaining between them. This CDR3 spans 13 amino acids. CDR3 sequence (DNA): TGTGCCAGCAGGGCGAATGGGGGTCAGCCCCAGCATTTT. Its protein product is CASRANGGQPQHF.

The gene calls are TRBV6-4 and TRBJ2-1, with D tentatively TRBD1 (5 bases). The CDR3 length is 13 residues. V lost 1 base to trimming and J lost 7 bases, with 8 bases between them. Looked up from germline, CDR1 is MRHNA and CDR2 is SNTAGT. CDR3 region: CASSDLDKNEQFF. The CDR3 DNA follows: TGTGCCAGCAGTGACTTGGACAAAAATGAGCAGTTCTTC.

This clonotype was seen a handful of times. V gene TRBV27 combines with J gene TRBJ2-7; possible D gene TRBD2, 5 bases. From germline, CDR1 is MNHEY and CDR2 SMNVEV (reference sequence). V was shortened by 6 bases and J by 6 bases, with 15 bases between the two germline ends. CDR3 length: 13 amino acids. The CDR3 sequence is CASSLGRGSEQYF. In DNA form, the CDR3 reads TGTGCCAGCAGCCTAGGGAGAGGGAGCGAGCAGTACTTC.

This clonotype was recorded many times. This chain links TRBV5-1 with TRBJ1-2; D remains unclear. Trimming pared 0 bases from V and 5 bases from J, leaving 11 bases between. Germline V CDR1 and CDR2: SGHRS, YFSETQ. The CDR3 is 14 residues long. Here the CDR3 DNA reads TGCGCCAGCAGCTTGGCCCCTCGGAGGTATGGCTACACCTTC. Translating it yields CASSLAPRRYGYTF.

This clonotype was seen at least ten times. The CDR3 DNA reads TGCGCCAGCAGCTTCGGACTAGCGATCGGGGGAGAGACCCAGTACTTC. This translates into CASSFGLAIGGETQYF. The rearrangement links TRBV5-1 to TRBJ2-5; 9 nucleotides line up with TRBD2. There are 16 residues in the CDR3. With V trimmed by 2 bases and J by 4 bases, 9 bases remained unmatched. CDR1 and CDR2 from the germline V gene are SGHRS and YFSETQ.

This clonotype turned up a few times. The CDR3 DNA is TGCAGTGCTAGAGATCTCCACAGGGTTGAGACCCAGTACTTC. It specifies CSARDLHRVETQYF. This sequence joins TRBV20-1 and TRBJ2-5; weak D call: TRBD1 (6 bases). V lost 0 bases and J lost 5, with 13 bases in between. CDR3 size: 14 residues. The germline V gene encodes CDR1 DFQATT and CDR2 SNEGSKA (reference sequence).

The sample holds many counts of this clonotype. The chain employs TRBV20-1 and TRBJ2-1, with TRBD2 matching 14 bases. Germline V gives CDR1 DFQATT, CDR2 SNEGSKA (reference sequence). This CDR3 spans 18 amino acids. J was trimmed by 0 bases and V by 4 bases; bases with no gene match: 8. CDR3 nucleotide sequence: TGCAGTGCTAATAGACTAGCGGGAGGGCTAAGCTCCTACAATGAGCAGTTCTTC. It codes for CSANRLAGGLSSYNEQFF.

The table lists this clonotype with a few counts. V gene TRBV7-9 combines with J gene TRBJ2-5; D call uncertain. The CDR3 spans 15 residues. Germline V gene data show CDR1 as SEHNR and CDR2 as FQNEAQ (reference sequence). V was trimmed by 2 bases and J by 3 bases, leaving 13 bases between them. The CDR3 DNA reads TGTGCCAGCAGCTTATTCGTGGGTTCAGAAGAGACCCAGTACTTC. It yields the protein CASSLFVGSEETQYF.

This clonotype was recorded at least ten times. The V and J genes are TRBV12-3 or TRBV12-4 and TRBJ2-1, with D possibly matching TRBD2 (6 bases). Trimming removed 6 bases from V and 15 bases from J, with 18 bases in between. This CDR3 has 12 amino acids. Here the CDR3 reads CASSPGTGPGFF. Here the CDR3 DNA reads TGTGCCAGCAGCCCCGGGACTGGTCCCGGGTTCTTC.

This clonotype was counted many times. The chain carries TRBV6-2 or TRBV6-3 and TRBJ2-5; D gene uncertain. The CDR3 totals 13 residues. CDR1 and CDR2 (germline): MNHEY, SVGEGT. With 8 bases removed from V and 0 bases from J, the gap between germline ends came to 10 bases. In DNA, the CDR3 is TGTGCCAGCGTTCAGCGTTACCAAGAGACCCAGTACTTC. Its protein product is CASVQRYQETQYF.

CDR3 in amino acids: CASSPLAGVGEQFF. The CDR3 DNA reads TGTGCCAGCAGCCCGCTAGCGGGAGTGGGTGAGCAGTTCTTC. The V call is TRBV3-1, the J call TRBJ2-1, with 10 bases lining up with TRBD2. CDR3 length equals 14 residues. After removal of 4 bases from V and 9 bases from J, the junction contained 6 bases not matched to a gene. Germline CDR1 and CDR2: LGHDT and YNNKEL (reference sequence).

This clonotype was counted a few times. The chain combines TRBV20-1 with TRBJ2-5; TRBD1 matches 9 bases. The CDR3 is 13 residues long. The J segment lost 4 bases and the V segment lost 6 bases, leaving 6 bases of the junction unmatched. Germline CDR1 and CDR2: DFQATT and SNEGSKA (reference sequence). Here the CDR3 DNA reads TGCAGTGCAGACAGGGGGGATTTAGAGACCCAGTACTTC. Protein sequence: CSADRGDLETQYF.

This clonotype occurred a few times. The gene calls are TRBV5-1 and TRBJ1-1; TRBD1 matches 7 bases. V was pared by 2 bases and J by 7 bases, with 8 bases of the junction left unmatched. CDR1 and CDR2 from the germline V gene are SGHRS and YFSETQ. This CDR3 has 14 amino acids. The CDR3 spells CASSFSGTDDEAFF. The CDR3 DNA is TGCGCCAGCAGCTTCTCCGGGACAGACGATGAAGCTTTCTTT.

This clonotype has at least ten counts. The chain carries TRBV12-3 or TRBV12-4 and TRBJ2-7, with D perhaps TRBD2 (5 bases). Deletions cut 2 bases from V and 8 bases from J, with 10 bases between. This CDR3 is built from 12 residues. CDR3 DNA: TGTGCCAGCAGTTTAAGGAGGTCGAAGCAGTACTTC. Translated, it gives CASSLRRSKQYF.

This clonotype was picked up many times. This chain joins TRBV5-1 and TRBJ2-2; D gene unclear. CDR1 is SGHRS and CDR2 is YFSETQ in the germline V gene. The CDR3 has 15 amino acids. V was cut by 0 bases and J by 0 bases, with 6 bases left in between. The CDR3 sequence is CASSLAVTNTGELFF. The CDR3 bases are TGCGCCAGCAGCTTGGCGGTCACGAACACCGGGGAGCTGTTTTTT.

This clonotype was counted ten times or more. This chain joins TRBV27 and TRBJ2-1; D gene unclear. Germline V lookup: CDR1 MNHEY, CDR2 SMNVEV (reference sequence). The CDR3 totals 16 residues. V lost 2 bases to trimming and J lost 7 bases, with 18 bases between them. Here the CDR3 DNA reads TGTGCCAGCAGTTTAGCCGGCGAGCAGCTAACGAATGAGCAGTTCTTC. Its translation: CASSLAGEQLTNEQFF.

This clonotype has a count of ten or more. V gene TRBV6-1 combines with J gene TRBJ1-5; 9 bases agree with TRBD1. Losses at the gene ends were 6 bases for V and 4 bases for J; bases not matched to a gene: 7. The germline V gene has CDR1 MNHNS and CDR2 SASEGT. This CDR3 spans 15 amino acids. In DNA, the CDR3 is TGTGCCAGCAGCCCGGGACAGGGCCCTAATCAGCCCCAGCATTTT. Protein product: CASSPGQGPNQPQHF.

This clonotype has only a few counts. The gene calls are TRBV5-1 and TRBJ2-1; 9 nucleotides agree with TRBD2. Losses at the gene ends were 7 bases for V and 6 bases for J; bases not matched to a gene: 5. The CDR3 is 13 amino acids. Germline V gene lookup returns CDR1 SGHRS and CDR2 YFSETQ. The CDR3 is CASRGGVSNEQFF. The CDR3, as DNA: TGCGCCAGCCGCGGGGGGGTTAGCAATGAGCAGTTCTTC.

This clonotype was seen ten or more times. V is TRBV5-1 and J is TRBJ2-7, with 11 bases fitting TRBD1. The V gene end was trimmed by 4 bases and the J gene end by 3 bases; junction bases not matched to a gene: 3. CDR1 SGHRS and CDR2 YFSETQ come from the germline V gene. This CDR3 has 14 residues. The CDR3 DNA follows: TGCGCCAGCAGCGATGGGACAGGGGGCTACGAGCAGTACTTC. It yields the protein CASSDGTGGYEQYF.

The chain carries TRBV7-9 and TRBJ2-2; D not resolved. CDR1 SEHNR and CDR2 FQNEAQ come from the germline V gene (reference sequence). Trimming shortened V by 5 bases and J by 8 bases, and 12 bases separated the two germline ends. This CDR3 is 13 amino acids long. CDR3 in amino acids: CASSPKSIGELFF. Written as DNA, the CDR3 is TGTGCCAGCAGCCCAAAATCGATAGGGGAGCTGTTTTTT.

A few counts support this clonotype. Here the CDR3 reads CSAPGHFNYGYTF. The CDR3 region has the DNA TGCAGTGCCCCAGGACATTTTAACTATGGCTACACCTTC. This sequence joins TRBV20-1 and TRBJ1-2; possible D gene TRBD1, 5 bases. Germline CDR1 and CDR2: DFQATT and SNEGSKA (reference sequence). The CDR3 is 13 amino acids. Trimming removed 6 bases at V and 1 base at J, with 12 bases between.

This clonotype was seen only a few times. The J gene is TRBJ2-1, the V gene TRBV24-1; D may be TRBD1 (6 bases). Trimming took off 4 bases at V and 10 bases at J, with 10 bases between the two ends. CDR1 and CDR2 from the germline V gene are KGHDR and SFDVKD. This CDR3 spans 12 amino acids. In DNA, the CDR3 is TGTGCCACCAGTGACTTCGGGACAGAGCAGTTCTTC. Protein product: CATSDFGTEQFF.

This clonotype was counted between two and nine times. CDR3 region: CASSLTPGQYEQYF. CDR3 DNA: TGCGCCAGCAGCTTGACCCCGGGACAGTACGAGCAGTACTTC. The gene calls are TRBV5-1 and TRBJ2-7; TRBD1 matches 7 bases. This CDR3 region has 14 residues. The germline CDR1 and CDR2 sequences are SGHRS and YFSETQ. V gave up 1 base and J gave up 4 bases; unmatched junction bases: 5.

The sample holds many counts of this clonotype. V is TRBV29-1 and J is TRBJ1-2; D possibly corresponds to TRBD1 (5 bases). Between the trimmed V and J ends, which lost 7 bases and 3 bases, there was a span of 15 bases. Germline V CDR1 and CDR2: SQVTM, ANQGSEA. This CDR3 is built from 13 residues. CDR3 sequence (DNA): TGCAGCGCCATCCCCGGGGGTGACTATGGCTACACCTTC. Its protein is CSAIPGGDYGYTF.

The table lists this clonotype with many counts. The V and J genes are TRBV5-1 and TRBJ2-2; 8 positions agree with TRBD1. J gave up 1 base and V 3 bases, and 2 bases lay outside the gene matches. The CDR3 consists of 15 residues. Germline V gene data show CDR1 as SGHRS and CDR2 as YFSETQ. In nucleotides, the CDR3 is TGCGCCAGCAGCTCGGGACAGGTGAACACCGGGGAGCTGTTTTTT. Translated: CASSSGQVNTGELFF. The full variable domain, rest sourced from reference TRBV5-1 and TRBJ2-2, is KAGVTQTPRYLIKTRGQQVTLSCSPISGHRSVSWYQQTPGQGLQFLFEYFSETQRNKGNFPGRFSGRQFSNSRSEMNVSTLELGDSALYLCASSSGQVNTGELFFGEGSRLTVL.

This clonotype was recorded at least ten times. The chain joins TRBV3-1 to TRBJ1-2, with D maybe TRBD1 (5 bases). From germline, CDR1 is LGHDT and CDR2 YNNKEL (reference sequence). V was cut by 1 base and J by 6 bases, with 15 bases left in between. The CDR3 is 15 residues long. This CDR3 is CASSQGKGDANGYTF. The CDR3 DNA reads as TGTGCCAGCAGCCAAGGGAAAGGGGATGCGAATGGCTACACCTTC.

The table lists this clonotype with a few counts. This sequence joins TRBV29-1 and TRBJ2-5; D tentatively fits TRBD1 or TRBD2 (5 bases each). The CDR3 covers 13 residues. Germline CDR1 reads SQVTM; CDR2 reads ANQGSEA. In DNA form, the CDR3 reads TGCAGTTTCAGCCGGGGCATAGGAGAGACCCAGTACTTC. It encodes CSFSRGIGETQYF.

This clonotype was seen repeatedly, ten times or more. In DNA form, the CDR3 reads TGCAGTGCTAAGGGACTAGCGGATTACAATGAGCAGTTCTTC. This translates into CSAKGLADYNEQFF. The chain has TRBV20-1 and TRBJ2-1, with TRBD2 matching 11 bases. Germline-derived CDR1 and CDR2 are DFQATT and SNEGSKA (reference sequence). This CDR3 has 14 amino acids. Trimming cost V 4 bases and J 4 bases; bases outside gene matches: 3.

This clonotype was recorded a few times. The chain is built from TRBV27 and TRBJ2-2; 7 nucleotides agree with TRBD1. Trimming at V came to 5 bases and at J to 7 bases, leaving 7 bases not matched to a gene. Looked up from germline, CDR1 is MNHEY and CDR2 is SMNVEV (reference sequence). The CDR3 extends over 14 amino acids. This CDR3 reads CASSTQGQFGELFF. Here the CDR3 DNA reads TGTGCCAGCAGTACCCAGGGACAGTTCGGGGAGCTGTTTTTT.

The genes are TRBV2 and TRBJ1-1; D gene ambiguous. V gave up 8 bases and J gave up 0 bases, with 13 bases separating them. Germline assignment: CDR1 SNHLY and CDR2 FYNNEI. CDR3 length equals 14 residues. For the CDR3, the DNA is TGTGCCAGCTCTAAGGAGGCCATGAACACTGAAGCTTTCTTT. This translates into CASSKEAMNTEAFF.